The 8 T cell receptor beta chains given below trace back to one sample, sequenced in a study of blood T cell repertoires in COVID-19. Profiled with immunoSEQ multiplex PCR; TCRdb holds only in-frame clones, not every one. This sample yields some 290,000 clones, of which roughly 90% are seen a single time; under 3% belongs to the top ten. Sequenced material: peripheral blood. Receptor source: a woman between 25 and 40 years old with COVID-19, enrolled during active disease.

The chain uses TRBV6-5 and TRBJ1-1; tentative D call: TRBD1 (6 bases). The CDR3 runs 15 residues. Germline V gene data show CDR1 as MNHEY and CDR2 as SVGAGI. V shed 6 bases and J shed 5 bases, with 19 bases lying between them. In DNA form, the CDR3 reads TGTGCCAGCAGGCCTGCCAGGGGTGTGGAGACTGAAGCTTTCTTT. Residues: CASRPARGVETEAFF.

V usage is TRBV3-1 (or the pseudogene TRBV3-2) and J usage is TRBJ1-2; D perhaps matches TRBD1 (6 bases). Germline CDR1 and CDR2: LGHDT and YNNKEL (reference sequence). With 0 bases removed from V and 2 bases from J, the gap between germline ends came to 16 bases. This CDR3 is built from 17 residues. The CDR3 coding sequence is TGTGCCAGCAGCCAAGATCCGGGACACCTCGGGAACTATGGCTACACCTTC. This gives the protein CASSQDPGHLGNYGYTF.

J is TRBJ1-2 and V is TRBV5-5; D is unresolved. The CDR3 is 14 amino acids. Germline loops: CDR1 SGHKS, CDR2 YYEKEE (reference sequence). V lost 2 bases to trimming and J lost 3 bases, with 11 bases between them. DNA of the CDR3: TGTGCCAGCAGCTTTTTCCCCCAGGACTATGGCTACACCTTC. It yields the protein CASSFFPQDYGYTF.

This clone is a singleton in its sample. The V gene is TRBV7-9, the J gene TRBJ1-1; tentative D call: TRBD1 (6 bases). CDR3 length equals 15 residues. From germline, CDR1 is SEHNR and CDR2 FQNEAQ (reference sequence). Trimming stripped 5 bases from V and 1 base from J, with 14 bases between. CDR3 nucleotides: TGTGCCAGCAGCCCCCAGGCGACAGGGAACACTGAAGCTTTCTTT. This sequence encodes CASSPQATGNTEAFF.

The chain couples TRBV21-1 to TRBJ2-3; the table calls TRBD2, which could not be checked here. TRBV21-1 is designated a pseudogene. There are 13 residues in the CDR3. The CDR3 is CASSKEITDTQYF. DNA of the CDR3: TGTGCCAGCAGCAAAGAAATAACAGATACGCAGTATTTT.

The count of this clone is one. The CDR3 region is CVRSLAGHGYTF. The CDR3 nucleotides are TGTGTCAGAAGCCTAGCTGGGCATGGCTACACCTTC. The V and J genes are TRBV7-5 and TRBJ1-2; TRBD1, as called in the table, went unchecked against the DNA. TRBV7-5 counts as a pseudogene. The CDR3 spans 12 residues.

This chain uses TRBV18 with TRBJ2-4; D may be TRBD1 (7 bases). Trimming pared 6 bases from V and 9 bases from J, leaving 24 bases between. The CDR3 extends over 16 amino acids. Looked up from germline, CDR1 is KGHSH and CDR2 is LQKENI. As DNA, the CDR3 is TGTGCCAGCTCGCGGGACAGTGACTCGGGTTTAGGCATTCAGTACTTC. This codes for CASSRDSDSGLGIQYF.

In this sample, this clone turned up once. V gene TRBV5-1 combines with J gene TRBJ1-2; 9 bases align to TRBD1. The ends lost 2 bases at V and 8 bases at J; junction bases unmatched: 4. Germline V gene data show CDR1 as SGHRS and CDR2 as YFSETQ. The CDR3 loop spans 13 amino acids. The CDR3 DNA reads TGCGCCAGCAGCTTTGACAGGGGGAGAGGCTACACCTTC. Translating gives CASSFDRGRGYTF.